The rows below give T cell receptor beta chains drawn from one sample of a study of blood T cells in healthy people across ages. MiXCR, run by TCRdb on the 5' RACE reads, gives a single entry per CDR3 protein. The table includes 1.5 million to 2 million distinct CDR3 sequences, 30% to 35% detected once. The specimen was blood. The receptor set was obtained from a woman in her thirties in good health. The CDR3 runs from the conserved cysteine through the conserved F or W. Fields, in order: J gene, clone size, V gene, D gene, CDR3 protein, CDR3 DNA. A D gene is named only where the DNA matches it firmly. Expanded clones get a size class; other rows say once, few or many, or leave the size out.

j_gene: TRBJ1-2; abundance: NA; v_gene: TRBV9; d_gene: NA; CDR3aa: CACSVGPGYGYTF; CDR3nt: TGTGCCTGCAGCGTAGGTCCGGGCTATGGCTACACCTTC
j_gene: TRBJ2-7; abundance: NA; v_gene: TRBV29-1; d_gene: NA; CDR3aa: CSVATDSYEQYF; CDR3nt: TGCAGCGTTGCTACCGACTCCTACGAGCAGTACTTC
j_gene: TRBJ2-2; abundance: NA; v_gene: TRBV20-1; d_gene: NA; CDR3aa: CSARDYRENTGELFF; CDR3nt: TGCAGTGCTAGAGATTATCGGGAGAACACCGGGGAGCTGTTTTTT
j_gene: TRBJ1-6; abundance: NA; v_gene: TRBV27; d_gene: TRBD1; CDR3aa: CASRLDRGYRNSPLHF; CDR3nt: TGTGCCAGCAGACTGGACAGGGGGTATCGGAATTCACCCCTCCACTTT
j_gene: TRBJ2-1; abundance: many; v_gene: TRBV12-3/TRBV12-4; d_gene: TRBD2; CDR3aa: CASAIAGGGAYNEQFF; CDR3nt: TGTGCCAGTGCCATAGCGGGAGGGGGTGCCTACAATGAGCAGTTCTTC
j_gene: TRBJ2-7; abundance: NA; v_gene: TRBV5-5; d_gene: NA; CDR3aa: CASSLISDSTYEQYF; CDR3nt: TGTGCCAGCAGCTTGATCTCGGACTCCACCTACGAGCAGTACTTC
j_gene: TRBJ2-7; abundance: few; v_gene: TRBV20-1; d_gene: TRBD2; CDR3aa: CSANPRASGLTYEQYF; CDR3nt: TGCAGTGCTAACCCCCGCGCTAGCGGTTTGACCTACGAGCAGTACTTC
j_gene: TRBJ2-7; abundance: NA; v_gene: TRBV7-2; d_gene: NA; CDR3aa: CASSYDRYEQYF; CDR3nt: TGTGCCAGCAGCTACGACAGGTACGAGCAGTACTTC
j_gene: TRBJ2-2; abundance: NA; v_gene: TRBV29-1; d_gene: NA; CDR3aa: CSSVGGPGELFF; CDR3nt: TGCAGCTCCGTAGGGGGTCCCGGGGAGCTGTTTTTT
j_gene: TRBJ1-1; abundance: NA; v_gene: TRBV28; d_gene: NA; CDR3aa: CASIGRLEAFF; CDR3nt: TGTGCCAGCATCGGGAGGCTGGAAGCTTTCTTT
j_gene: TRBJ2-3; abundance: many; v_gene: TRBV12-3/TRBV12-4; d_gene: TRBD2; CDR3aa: CASSPNSGGTDTQYF; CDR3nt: TGTGCCAGCAGTCCTAATAGCGGGGGCACAGATACGCAGTATTTT
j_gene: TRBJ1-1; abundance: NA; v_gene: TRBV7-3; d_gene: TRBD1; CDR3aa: CASSPDREAEAFF; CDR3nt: TGTGCCAGCAGCCCGGACAGGGAGGCTGAAGCTTTCTTT
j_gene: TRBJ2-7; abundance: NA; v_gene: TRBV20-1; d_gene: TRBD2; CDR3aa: CRGIETSFSYEQYF; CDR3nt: TGCAGGGGTATAGAGACTAGCTTCTCCTACGAGCAGTACTTC
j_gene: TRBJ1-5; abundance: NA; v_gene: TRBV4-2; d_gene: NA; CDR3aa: CASSQPTAPDQPQHF; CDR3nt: TGTGCCAGCAGCCAACCGACCGCGCCGGATCAGCCCCAGCATTTT
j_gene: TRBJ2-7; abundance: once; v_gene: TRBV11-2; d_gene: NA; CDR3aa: CASSLFLASDSYEQYF; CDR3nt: TGTGCCAGCAGCTTATTCTTGGCTAGCGATTCCTACGAGCAGTACTTC
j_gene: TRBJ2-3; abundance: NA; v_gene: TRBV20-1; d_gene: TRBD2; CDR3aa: CSARDLRASGSTVTQYF; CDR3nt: TGCAGTGCTAGAGATCTAAGGGCTAGCGGAAGCACAGTTACGCAGTATTTT
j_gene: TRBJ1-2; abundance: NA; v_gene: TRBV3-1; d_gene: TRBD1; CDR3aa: CASSLVAGGYSGYTF; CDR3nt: TGTGCCAGCAGCCTAGTCGCAGGGGGGTATAGTGGCTACACCTTC
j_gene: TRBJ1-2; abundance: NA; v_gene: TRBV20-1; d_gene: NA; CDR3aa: CSAPNKVQTLGGYTF; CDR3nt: TGCAGTGCCCCGAACAAGGTCCAAACCCTTGGGGGCTACACCTTC
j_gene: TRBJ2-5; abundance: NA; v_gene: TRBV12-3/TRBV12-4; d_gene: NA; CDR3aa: CASSLSEGGFQETQYF; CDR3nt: TGTGCCAGCAGTTTATCGGAGGGGGGCTTCCAAGAGACCCAGTACTTC
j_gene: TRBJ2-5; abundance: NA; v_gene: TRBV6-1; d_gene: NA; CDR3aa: CASAGTEPRLYF; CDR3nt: TGTGCCAGCGCCGGGACTGAACCACGACTGTACTTC
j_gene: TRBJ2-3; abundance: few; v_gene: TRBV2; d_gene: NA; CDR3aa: CASSESSPADTQYF; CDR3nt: TGTGCCAGCAGTGAATCTAGCCCGGCAGATACGCAGTATTTT
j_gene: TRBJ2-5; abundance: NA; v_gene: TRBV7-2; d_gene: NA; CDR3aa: CASSRTAGNQQYF; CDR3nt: TGTGCCAGCAGTCGGACCGCAGGGAATCAGCAGTACTTC
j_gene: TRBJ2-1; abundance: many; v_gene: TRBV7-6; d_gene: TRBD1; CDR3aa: CASSSDRGYNEQFF; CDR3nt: TGTGCCAGCAGCTCCGACAGGGGTTACAATGAGCAGTTCTTC
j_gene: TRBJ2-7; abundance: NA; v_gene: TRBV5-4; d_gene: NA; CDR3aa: CASHNGHYTYEQYF; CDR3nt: TGTGCCAGCCACAACGGACACTACACCTACGAGCAGTACTTC
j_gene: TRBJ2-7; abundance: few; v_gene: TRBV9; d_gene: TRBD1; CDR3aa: CASSPRGGTGSYEQYF; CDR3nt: TGTGCCAGCAGCCCCAGAGGAGGGACAGGATCCTACGAGCAGTACTTC
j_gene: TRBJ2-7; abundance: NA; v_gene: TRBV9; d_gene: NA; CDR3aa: CASTLDGAEQYF; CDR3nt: TGTGCCAGCACCCTAGACGGGGCCGAGCAGTACTTC
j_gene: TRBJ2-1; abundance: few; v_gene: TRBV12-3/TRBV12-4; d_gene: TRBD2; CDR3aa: CASSQGTSGRAPNEQFF; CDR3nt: TGTGCCAGCAGTCAAGGGACTAGCGGGAGGGCCCCCAATGAGCAGTTCTTC
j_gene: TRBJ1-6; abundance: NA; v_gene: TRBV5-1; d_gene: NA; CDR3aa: CASSSGTEGSALHF; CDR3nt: TGCGCCAGCAGCTCGGGGACCGAGGGTTCGGCCCTCCACTTT
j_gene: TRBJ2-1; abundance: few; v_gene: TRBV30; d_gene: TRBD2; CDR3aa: CAWRGLAGAGWDEQFF; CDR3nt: TGTGCCTGGAGGGGACTAGCGGGAGCCGGCTGGGATGAGCAGTTCTTC
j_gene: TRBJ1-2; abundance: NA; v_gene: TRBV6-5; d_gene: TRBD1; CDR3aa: CASRRQGRGYGYTF; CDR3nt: TGTGCCAGCAGGCGACAGGGAAGGGGCTATGGCTACACCTTC